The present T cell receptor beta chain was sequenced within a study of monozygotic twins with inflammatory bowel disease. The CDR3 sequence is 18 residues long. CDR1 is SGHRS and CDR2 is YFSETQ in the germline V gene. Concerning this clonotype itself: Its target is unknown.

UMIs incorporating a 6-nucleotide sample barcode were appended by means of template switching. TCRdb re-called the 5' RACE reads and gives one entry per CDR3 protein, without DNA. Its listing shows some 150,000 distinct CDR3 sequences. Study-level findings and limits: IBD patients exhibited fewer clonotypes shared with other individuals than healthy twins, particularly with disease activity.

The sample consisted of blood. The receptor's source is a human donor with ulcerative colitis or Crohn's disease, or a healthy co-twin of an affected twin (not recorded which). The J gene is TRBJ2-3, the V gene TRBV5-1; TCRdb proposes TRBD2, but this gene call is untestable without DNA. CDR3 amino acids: CASSLTAGGPRITDTQYF.